The next 22 T cell receptor beta chains were all read from a single sample in a study of CD8 T cells in Susac syndrome. Random hexamers were used to reverse transcribe roughly 0.5 to 1 ug of RNA. Via MiXCR, TCRdb re-called the immunoSEQ multiplex PCR reads, giving one row per CDR3 protein. The sample consists of some 240,000 distinct CDR3 sequences, around 96% of them appearing once. The sample consisted of CD4+ T cells from PBMCs. The receptors originated from a human donor with Susac syndrome.

The chain uses TRBV20-1 and TRBJ2-2; D remains ambiguous. With 5 bases removed from V and 1 base from J, the gap between germline ends came to 5 bases. CDR3 length equals 12 residues. The V gene's germline CDR1 is DFQATT and CDR2 SNEGSKA (reference sequence). CDR3 sequence (DNA): TGCAGTGCTTGGAAGAACACCGGGGAGCTGTTTTTT. It codes for CSAWKNTGELFF.

The chain uses TRBV29-1 and TRBJ1-1; TRBD1 matches at 10 bases. Unmatched junction bases numbered 5, after V lost 4 bases and J lost 6 bases. This CDR3 is built from 13 residues. Germline CDR1 reads SQVTM; CDR2 reads ANQGSEA. CDR3 loop: CSVGDRGHAEAFF. The CDR3 DNA follows: TGCAGCGTTGGCGACAGGGGGCACGCTGAAGCTTTCTTT. Together with reference TRBV29-1 and TRBJ1-1, the CDR3 gives the full variable domain: SAVISQKPSRDICQRGTSLTIQCQVDSQVTMMFWYRQQPGQSLTLIATANQGSEATYESGFVIDKFPISRPNLTFSTLTVSNMSPEDSSIYLCSVGDRGHAEAFFGQGTRLTVV.

V is TRBV29-1 and J is TRBJ2-1; D is possibly TRBD1 (6 bases). This CDR3 has 11 amino acids. Trimming pared 7 bases from V and 9 bases from J, leaving 13 bases between. Germline V CDR1 and CDR2: SQVTM, ANQGSEA. CDR3: CSGTGRFEQFF. The CDR3 nucleotides are TGCAGCGGTACAGGGCGATTTGAGCAGTTCTTC.

The rearrangement uses TRBV12-5 and TRBJ1-5; 9 bases are shared with TRBD1. After removal of 1 base from V and 7 bases from J, the junction contained 2 bases not matched to a gene. The germline gives CDR1 LGHNT, CDR2 FRNRAP. The CDR3 has 14 residues. CDR3 protein: CASGLGTGEQPQHF. The CDR3 DNA reads as TGTGCTAGTGGTTTGGGGACAGGGGAGCAGCCCCAGCATTTT.

V usage is TRBV29-1 and J usage is TRBJ2-2; D perhaps matches TRBD1 (6 bases). Looked up from germline, CDR1 is SQVTM and CDR2 is ANQGSEA. The CDR3 has 14 amino acids. Trimming removed 4 bases from V and 4 bases from J, with 13 bases in between. CDR3 amino acids: CSVVMGAGTGELFF. In DNA form, the CDR3 reads TGCAGCGTTGTTATGGGGGCGGGCACCGGGGAGCTGTTTTTT.

The genes are TRBV6-6 and TRBJ1-2, with D possibly TRBD1 on 5 matching bases. CDR1 and CDR2 (germline): MNHNY, SVGAGI (reference sequence). The CDR3 consists of 13 residues. V shed 6 bases and J shed 2 bases, with 10 bases lying between them. The CDR3 region is CASRGDGNYGYTF. The CDR3 DNA reads TGTGCCAGCAGGGGGGACGGCAACTATGGCTACACCTTC.

The chain links TRBV4-1 to TRBJ2-1; D perhaps matches TRBD2 (6 bases). The CDR3 has 15 residues. The germline V gene has CDR1 MGHRA and CDR2 YSYEKL. Trimming removed 0 bases at V and 7 bases at J, with 13 bases between. CDR3 nucleotides: TGCGCCAGCAGCCAAGATTTTCCGGGGAGGAATGAGCAGTTCTTC. Protein: CASSQDFPGRNEQFF.

The chain has TRBV29-1 and TRBJ1-1, with D possibly matching TRBD1 (6 bases). Germline V gene lookup returns CDR1 SQVTM and CDR2 ANQGSEA. Trimming stripped 8 bases from V and 4 bases from J, with 17 bases between. The CDR3 runs 13 residues. CDR3: CSTNRVGGTEAFF. CDR3 DNA sequence: TGCAGCACCAACAGGGTGGGCGGCACTGAAGCTTTCTTT.

This rearrangement joins TRBV20-1 to TRBJ2-4; the match to TRBD1 covers 8 bases. The germline V gene encodes CDR1 DFQATT and CDR2 SNEGSKA (reference sequence). Trimming at V came to 5 bases and at J to 4 bases, leaving 4 bases not matched to a gene. This CDR3 is built from 13 residues. The CDR3 sequence is CSAGTGGKNIQYF. The DNA for the CDR3 is TGCAGTGCTGGTACAGGGGGAAAAAACATTCAGTACTTC.

The chain combines TRBV12-5 with TRBJ1-1; the D is unclear. CDR3 size: 12 residues. The germline V and J ends were trimmed by 3 bases and 3 bases, with 5 bases remaining between them. Per germline, CDR1 LGHNT and CDR2 FRNRAP. CDR3: CASGLRHTEAFF. CDR3 DNA sequence: TGTGCTAGTGGTTTACGACACACTGAAGCTTTCTTT.

This sequence joins TRBV7-9 and TRBJ1-2, with 7 bases lining up with TRBD1. The germline gives CDR1 SEHNR, CDR2 FQNEAQ (reference sequence). Losses at the gene ends were 11 bases for V and 2 bases for J; bases not matched to a gene: 5. This CDR3 spans 12 amino acids. The CDR3 bases are TGTGCCGTAGGACAGGAAAACTATGGCTACACCTTC. Protein sequence: CAVGQENYGYTF.

This chain joins TRBV19 and TRBJ2-2, with a possible D match to TRBD2 (5 bases). V dropped 6 bases and J dropped 6 bases, with 14 bases sitting between them. CDR1 is LNHDA, CDR2 SQIVND, per germline (reference sequence). This CDR3 has 14 amino acids. Here the CDR3 DNA reads TGTGCCAGTAGCCCACGCTACGGGGCCGGGGAGCTGTTTTTT. Amino acid sequence: CASSPRYGAGELFF.

The chain carries TRBV20-1 and TRBJ2-5, with 10 bases aligning to TRBD2. The CDR3 runs to 15 residues. Germline V gives CDR1 DFQATT, CDR2 SNEGSKA (reference sequence). The V segment lost 6 bases and the J segment 2 bases; nucleotides outside the gene matches: 9. The CDR3 DNA is TGCAGTGCCAACCGACTAGCGGGTGGGCAAGAGACCCAGTACTTC. Its translation: CSANRLAGGQETQYF.

This chain connects TRBV20-1 to TRBJ2-3; D is possibly TRBD2 (5 bases). The length of the CDR3 is 14 residues. Germline V gene lookup returns CDR1 DFQATT and CDR2 SNEGSKA (reference sequence). V dropped 5 bases and J dropped 0 bases, with 12 bases sitting between them. CDR3 in amino acids: CSASPGGSTDTQYF. In nucleotides, the CDR3 is TGCAGTGCTTCCCCCGGCGGGAGCACAGATACGCAGTATTTT.

This chain joins TRBV10-3 and TRBJ2-1; 7 bases line up with TRBD2. CDR1 ENHRY and CDR2 SYGVKD come from the germline V gene. V shed 3 bases and J 5 bases; nucleotides not matched to a gene: 1. The CDR3 consists of 13 residues. The CDR3 region has the DNA TGTGCCATCAGTGATCGGGAGGACAATGAGCAGTTCTTC. As protein: CAISDREDNEQFF.

V and J are TRBV3-1 and TRBJ2-2; D remains unclear. The CDR3 runs 15 residues. V was shortened by 0 bases and J by 2 bases, with 7 bases between the two germline ends. The V gene's germline CDR1 is LGHDT and CDR2 YNNKEL (reference sequence). CDR3 sequence (DNA): TGTGCCAGCAGCCAAGAGACGGCCAACACCGGGGAGCTGTTTTTT. It is translated as CASSQETANTGELFF.

The rearrangement links TRBV7-9 to TRBJ2-3; D might be TRBD1 (6 bases). The CDR3 has 14 amino acids. Per germline, CDR1 SEHNR and CDR2 FQNEAQ (reference sequence). Deletions cut 4 bases from V and 8 bases from J, with 16 bases between. CDR3 sequence: CASSSTGPFGTQYF. CDR3 DNA sequence: TGTGCCAGCAGCTCGACAGGTCCTTTTGGTACGCAGTATTTT.

The J gene is TRBJ2-7, the V gene TRBV20-1, with no clear D. This CDR3 has 14 amino acids. V was clipped by 6 bases and J by 2 bases, with 17 bases between them. Germline values: CDR1 DFQATT, CDR2 SNEGSKA (reference sequence). The DNA of the CDR3 is TGCAGTGCCGAGCACCTGAACAGAGCCTACGAGCAGTACTTC. Translated: CSAEHLNRAYEQYF.

The V gene is TRBV29-1, the J gene TRBJ2-3; 10 positions match TRBD2. CDR1 SQVTM and CDR2 ANQGSEA come from the germline V gene. V gave up 4 bases and J gave up 5 bases; unmatched junction bases: 3. This CDR3 spans 13 amino acids. The CDR3 reads CSVASGSRDTQYF. The CDR3 DNA reads TGCAGCGTTGCTAGCGGGAGCCGAGATACGCAGTATTTT.

The rearrangement joins TRBV5-4 to TRBJ2-1, with 7 bases lining up with TRBD1. The ends lost 3 bases at V and 6 bases at J; junction bases unmatched: 6. From germline, CDR1 is SGHNT and CDR2 YYREEE (reference sequence). The CDR3 covers 14 residues. Here the CDR3 reads CASSSRQGTNEQFF. The CDR3 DNA is TGTGCCAGCAGCTCTCGACAGGGAACCAATGAGCAGTTCTTC.

This chain connects TRBV29-1 to TRBJ2-1, with D possibly TRBD2 on 5 matching bases. V gave up 4 bases and J gave up 0 bases, with 7 bases separating them. The CDR3 sequence is 13 residues long. Germline CDR1 reads SQVTM; CDR2 reads ANQGSEA. CDR3 residues: CSVVGSSYNEQFF. The CDR3 bases are TGCAGCGTTGTGGGGAGCTCCTACAATGAGCAGTTCTTC.

The CDR3 reads CASSFGQLNTEAFF. The CDR3 DNA reads TGCGCCAGCAGCTTTGGACAACTGAACACTGAAGCTTTCTTT. The gene calls are TRBV5-1 and TRBJ1-1; D possibly corresponds to TRBD1 (5 bases). The CDR3 has 14 amino acids. Looked up from germline, CDR1 is SGHRS and CDR2 is YFSETQ. The V end lost 2 bases, the J end lost 0 bases, and 8 bases lay between the germline ends.